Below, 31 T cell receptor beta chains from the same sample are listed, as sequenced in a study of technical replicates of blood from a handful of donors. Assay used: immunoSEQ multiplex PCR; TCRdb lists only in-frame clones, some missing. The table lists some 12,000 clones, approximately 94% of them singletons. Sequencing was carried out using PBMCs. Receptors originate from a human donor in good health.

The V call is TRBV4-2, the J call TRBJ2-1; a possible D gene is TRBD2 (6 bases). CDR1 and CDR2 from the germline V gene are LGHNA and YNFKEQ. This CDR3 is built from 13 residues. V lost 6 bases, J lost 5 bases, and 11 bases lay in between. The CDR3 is CASRGSGNNEQFF. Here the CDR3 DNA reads TGTGCCAGCAGGGGTAGCGGTAACAATGAGCAGTTCTTC.

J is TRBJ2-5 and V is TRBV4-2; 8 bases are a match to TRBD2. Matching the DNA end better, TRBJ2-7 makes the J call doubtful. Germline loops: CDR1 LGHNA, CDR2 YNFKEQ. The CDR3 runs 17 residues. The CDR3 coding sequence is TGTGCCAGCAGCCAAGAAGGGCTAGCGGGTTTCGTATACGAGCAGTACTTC. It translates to CASSQEGLAGFVYEQYF.

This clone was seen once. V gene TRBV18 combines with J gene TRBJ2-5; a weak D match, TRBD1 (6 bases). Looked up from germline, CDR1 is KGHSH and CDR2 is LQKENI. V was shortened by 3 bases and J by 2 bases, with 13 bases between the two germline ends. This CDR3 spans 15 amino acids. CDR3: CASSPGEGQQETQYF. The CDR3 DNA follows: TGTGCCAGCTCACCGGGTGAAGGACAGCAAGAGACCCAGTACTTC.

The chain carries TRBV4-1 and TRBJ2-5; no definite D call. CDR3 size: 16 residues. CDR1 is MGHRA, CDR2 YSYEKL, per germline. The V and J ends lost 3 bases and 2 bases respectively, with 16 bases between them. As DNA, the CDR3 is TGCGCCAGCAGCCAGCTGGGCCATCCAAGGCAAGAGACCCAGTACTTC. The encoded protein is CASSQLGHPRQETQYF.

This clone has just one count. The CDR3 DNA sequence: TGTGCTAGTGGTTTGGTACCCGGCACTGAAGCTTTCTTT. It encodes CASGLVPGTEAFF. J is TRBJ1-1 and V is TRBV12-5; D gene unclear. V lost 0 bases to trimming and J lost 4 bases, with 6 bases between them. There are 13 residues in the CDR3. Germline CDR1 and CDR2: LGHNT and FRNRAP.

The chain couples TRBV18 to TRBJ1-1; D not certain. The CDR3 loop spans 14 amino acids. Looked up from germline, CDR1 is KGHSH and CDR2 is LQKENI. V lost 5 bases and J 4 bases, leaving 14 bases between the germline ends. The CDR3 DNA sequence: TGTGCCAGCTCATTTCAATCGGGAGTCACTGAAGCTTTCTTT. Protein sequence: CASSFQSGVTEAFF.

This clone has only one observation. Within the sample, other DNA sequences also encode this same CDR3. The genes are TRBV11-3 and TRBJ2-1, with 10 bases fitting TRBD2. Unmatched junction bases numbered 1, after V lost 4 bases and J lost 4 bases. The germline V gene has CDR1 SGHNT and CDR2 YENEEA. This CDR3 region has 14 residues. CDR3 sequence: CASSSGLAYNEQFF. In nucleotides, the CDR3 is TGTGCCAGCAGCTCGGGACTAGCGTACAATGAGCAGTTCTTC.

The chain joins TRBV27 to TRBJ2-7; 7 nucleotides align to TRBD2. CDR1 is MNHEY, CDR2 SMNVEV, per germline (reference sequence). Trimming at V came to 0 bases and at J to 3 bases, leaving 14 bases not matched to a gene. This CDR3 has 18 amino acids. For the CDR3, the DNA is TGTGCCAGCAGTTTATCACCCCCCCCGGCGGGAGCTCGCTACGAGCAGTACTTC. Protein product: CASSLSPPPAGARYEQYF.

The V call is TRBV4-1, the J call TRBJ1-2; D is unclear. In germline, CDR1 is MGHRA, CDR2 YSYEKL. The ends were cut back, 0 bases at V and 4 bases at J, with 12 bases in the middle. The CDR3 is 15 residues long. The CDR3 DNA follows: TGCGCCAGCAGCCAAGACCCAGGTAGGATCTATGGCTACACCTTC. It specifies CASSQDPGRIYGYTF.

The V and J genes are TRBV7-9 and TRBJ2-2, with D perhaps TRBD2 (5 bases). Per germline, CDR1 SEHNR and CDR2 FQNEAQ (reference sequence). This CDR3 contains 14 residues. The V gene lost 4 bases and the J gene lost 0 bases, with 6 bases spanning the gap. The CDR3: CASSWTSNTGELFF. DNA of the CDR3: TGTGCCAGCAGCTGGACTTCGAACACCGGGGAGCTGTTTTTT.

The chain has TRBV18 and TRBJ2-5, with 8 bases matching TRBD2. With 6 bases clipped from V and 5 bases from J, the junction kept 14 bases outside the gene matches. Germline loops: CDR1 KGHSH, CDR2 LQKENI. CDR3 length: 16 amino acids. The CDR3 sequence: CASSPQATSGSETQYF. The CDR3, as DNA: TGTGCCAGCTCCCCCCAAGCGACCAGCGGGAGCGAGACCCAGTACTTC.

The CDR3 region is CASSWAGTSSETQYF. DNA for the CDR3: TGTGCCAGCAGTTGGGCCGGGACTAGTTCAGAGACCCAGTACTTC. The V and J genes are TRBV6-6 and TRBJ2-5; 8 nucleotides agree with TRBD2. The germline V gene encodes CDR1 MNHNY and CDR2 SVGAGI (reference sequence). The CDR3 runs to 15 residues. Trimming took 4 bases from V and 4 from J; bases not matched to a gene: 8.

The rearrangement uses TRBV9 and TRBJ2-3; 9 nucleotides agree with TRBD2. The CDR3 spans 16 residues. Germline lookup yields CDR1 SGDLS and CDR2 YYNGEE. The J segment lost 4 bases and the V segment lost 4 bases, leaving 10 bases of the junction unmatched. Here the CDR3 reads CASSPKASGTSDTQYF. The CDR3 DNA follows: TGTGCCAGCAGCCCTAAGGCTAGCGGGACATCAGATACGCAGTATTTT.

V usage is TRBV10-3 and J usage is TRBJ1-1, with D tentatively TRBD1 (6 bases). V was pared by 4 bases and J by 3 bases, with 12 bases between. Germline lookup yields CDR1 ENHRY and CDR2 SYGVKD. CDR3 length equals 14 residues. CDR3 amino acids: CAISVRGRDTEAFF. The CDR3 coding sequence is TGTGCCATCAGTGTCAGGGGCAGGGACACTGAAGCTTTCTTT.

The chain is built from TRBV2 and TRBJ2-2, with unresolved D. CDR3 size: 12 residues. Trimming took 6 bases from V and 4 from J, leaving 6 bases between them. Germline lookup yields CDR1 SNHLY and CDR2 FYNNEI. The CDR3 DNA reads TGTGCCAGCAGGCTCAGCACCGGGGAGCTGTTTTTT. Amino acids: CASRLSTGELFF. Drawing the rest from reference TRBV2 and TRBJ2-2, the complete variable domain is EPEVTQTPSHQVTQMGQEVILRCVPISNHLYFYWYRQILGQKVEFLVSFYNNEISEKSEIFDDQFSVERPDGSNFTLKIRSTKLEDSAMYFCASRLSTGELFFGEGSRLTVL.

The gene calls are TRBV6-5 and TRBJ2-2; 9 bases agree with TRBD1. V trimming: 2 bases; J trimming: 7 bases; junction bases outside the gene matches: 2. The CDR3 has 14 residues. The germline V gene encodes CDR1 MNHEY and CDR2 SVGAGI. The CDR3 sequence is CASSYGTGLGELFF. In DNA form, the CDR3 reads TGTGCCAGCAGTTACGGGACAGGGCTCGGGGAGCTGTTTTTT.

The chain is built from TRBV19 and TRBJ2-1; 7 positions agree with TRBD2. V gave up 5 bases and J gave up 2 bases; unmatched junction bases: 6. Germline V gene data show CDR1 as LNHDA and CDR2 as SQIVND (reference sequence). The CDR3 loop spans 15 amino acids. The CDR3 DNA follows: TGTGCCAGTAGTCTGACGAGCGGGACCTACAATGAGCAGTTCTTC. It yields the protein CASSLTSGTYNEQFF.

In nucleotides, the CDR3 is TGTGCCATAACAGGGGGAGAGAACACTGAAGCTTTCTTT. This translates into CAITGGENTEAFF. V and J are TRBV10-3 and TRBJ1-1; 8 positions agree with TRBD1. The CDR3 is made up of 13 amino acids. In germline, CDR1 is ENHRY, CDR2 SYGVKD. The junction had 4 bases not matched to a gene; V was cut back by 9 bases and J by 1 base.

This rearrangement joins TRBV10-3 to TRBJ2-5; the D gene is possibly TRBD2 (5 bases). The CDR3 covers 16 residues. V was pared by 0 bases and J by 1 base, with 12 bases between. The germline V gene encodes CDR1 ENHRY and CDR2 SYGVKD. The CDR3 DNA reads TGTGCCATCAGTGAGTCGGGCGACTACCTCCAAGAGACCCAGTACTTC. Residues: CAISESGDYLQETQYF.

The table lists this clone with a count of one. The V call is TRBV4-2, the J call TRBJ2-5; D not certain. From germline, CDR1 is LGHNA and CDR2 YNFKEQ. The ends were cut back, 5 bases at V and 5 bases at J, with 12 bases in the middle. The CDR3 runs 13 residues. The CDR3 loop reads CASSGGLRETQYF. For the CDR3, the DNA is TGTGCCAGCAGCGGCGGCCTCCGGGAGACCCAGTACTTC.

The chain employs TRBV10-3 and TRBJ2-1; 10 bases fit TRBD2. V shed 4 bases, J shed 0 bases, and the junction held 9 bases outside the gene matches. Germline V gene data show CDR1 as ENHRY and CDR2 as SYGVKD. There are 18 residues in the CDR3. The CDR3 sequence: CAISGAGLAVSSYNEQFF. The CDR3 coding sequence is TGTGCCATCAGTGGCGCTGGACTAGCGGTTAGCTCCTACAATGAGCAGTTCTTC.

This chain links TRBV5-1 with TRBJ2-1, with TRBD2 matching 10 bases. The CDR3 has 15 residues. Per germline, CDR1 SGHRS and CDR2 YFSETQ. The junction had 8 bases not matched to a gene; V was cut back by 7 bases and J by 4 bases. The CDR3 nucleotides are TGCGCCAGCCGTTTTGGACTAGCGGATTACAATGAGCAGTTCTTC. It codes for CASRFGLADYNEQFF. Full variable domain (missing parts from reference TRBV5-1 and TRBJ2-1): KAGVTQTPRYLIKTRGQQVTLSCSPISGHRSVSWYQQTPGQGLQFLFEYFSETQRNKGNFPGRFSGRQFSNSRSEMNVSTLELGDSALYLCASRFGLADYNEQFFGPGTRLTVL.

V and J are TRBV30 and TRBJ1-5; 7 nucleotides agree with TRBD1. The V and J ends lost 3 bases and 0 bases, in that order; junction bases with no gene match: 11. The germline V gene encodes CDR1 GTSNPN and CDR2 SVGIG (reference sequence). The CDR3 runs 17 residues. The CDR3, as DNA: TGTGCCTGGAGCAATGACAGGGTGGAAGATAGCAATCAGCCCCAGCATTTT. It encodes CAWSNDRVEDSNQPQHF.

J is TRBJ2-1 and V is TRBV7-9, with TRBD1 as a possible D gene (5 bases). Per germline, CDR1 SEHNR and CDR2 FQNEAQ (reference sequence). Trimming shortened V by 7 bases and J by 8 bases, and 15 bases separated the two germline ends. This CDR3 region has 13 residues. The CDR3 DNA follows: TGTGCCAGCAAAACAGATGGGGCCTATGAGCAGTTCTTC. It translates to CASKTDGAYEQFF.

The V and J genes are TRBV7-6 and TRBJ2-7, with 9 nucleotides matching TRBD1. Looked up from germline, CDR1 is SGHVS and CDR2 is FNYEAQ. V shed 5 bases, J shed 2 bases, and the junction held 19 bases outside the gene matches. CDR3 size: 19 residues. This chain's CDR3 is CASSPDRGGLVGAPYEQYF. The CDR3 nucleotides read TGTGCCAGCAGCCCGGACAGGGGAGGACTAGTCGGGGCCCCCTACGAGCAGTACTTC.

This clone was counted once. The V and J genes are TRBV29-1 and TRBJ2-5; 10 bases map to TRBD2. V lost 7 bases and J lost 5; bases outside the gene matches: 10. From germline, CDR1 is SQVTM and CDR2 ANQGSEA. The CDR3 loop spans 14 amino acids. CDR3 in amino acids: CSAVLAGLYETQYF. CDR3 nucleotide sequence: TGCAGCGCCGTACTAGCGGGACTGTACGAGACCCAGTACTTC.

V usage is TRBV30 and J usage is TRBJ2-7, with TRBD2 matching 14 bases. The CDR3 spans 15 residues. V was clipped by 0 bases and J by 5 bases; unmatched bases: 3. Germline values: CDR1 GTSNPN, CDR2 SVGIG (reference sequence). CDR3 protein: CAWSVGLAGVDEQYF. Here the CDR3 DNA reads TGTGCCTGGAGTGTGGGACTAGCGGGAGTGGACGAGCAGTACTTC.

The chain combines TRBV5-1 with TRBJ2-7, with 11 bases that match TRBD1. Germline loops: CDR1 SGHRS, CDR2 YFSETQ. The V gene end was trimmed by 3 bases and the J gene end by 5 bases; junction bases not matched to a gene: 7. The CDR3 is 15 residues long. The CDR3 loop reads CASSSRTGGFDEQYF. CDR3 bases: TGCGCCAGCAGCTCCCGGACAGGGGGCTTCGACGAGCAGTACTTC.

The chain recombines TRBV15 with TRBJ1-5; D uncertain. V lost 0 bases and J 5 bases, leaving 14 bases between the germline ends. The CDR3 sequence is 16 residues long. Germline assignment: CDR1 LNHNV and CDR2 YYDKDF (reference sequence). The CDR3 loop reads CATSRDAASMDQPQHF. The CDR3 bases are TGTGCCACCAGCAGAGATGCGGCCTCAATGGATCAGCCCCAGCATTTT.

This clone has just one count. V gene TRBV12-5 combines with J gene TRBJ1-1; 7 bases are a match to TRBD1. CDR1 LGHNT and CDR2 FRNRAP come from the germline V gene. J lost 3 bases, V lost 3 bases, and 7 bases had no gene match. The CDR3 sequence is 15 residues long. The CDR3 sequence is CASGFPRGSYTEAFF. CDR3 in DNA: TGTGCTAGTGGTTTCCCCAGGGGGTCGTACACTGAAGCTTTCTTT.

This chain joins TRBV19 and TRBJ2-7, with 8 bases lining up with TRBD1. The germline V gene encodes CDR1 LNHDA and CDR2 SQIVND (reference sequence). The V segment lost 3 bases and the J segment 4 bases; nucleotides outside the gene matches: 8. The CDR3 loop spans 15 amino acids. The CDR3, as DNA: TGTGCCAGTAGTATGACAGGGGATGCATCGTACGAGCAGTACTTC. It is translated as CASSMTGDASYEQYF.